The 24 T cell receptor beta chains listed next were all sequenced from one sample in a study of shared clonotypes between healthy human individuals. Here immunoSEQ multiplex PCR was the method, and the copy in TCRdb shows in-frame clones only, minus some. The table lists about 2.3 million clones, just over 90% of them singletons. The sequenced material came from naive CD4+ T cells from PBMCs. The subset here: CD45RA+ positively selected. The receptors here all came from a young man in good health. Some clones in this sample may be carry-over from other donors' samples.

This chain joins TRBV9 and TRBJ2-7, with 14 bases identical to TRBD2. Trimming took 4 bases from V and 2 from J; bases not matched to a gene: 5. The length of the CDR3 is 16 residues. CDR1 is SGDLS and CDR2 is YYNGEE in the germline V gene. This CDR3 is CASSPGTSGSAYEQYF. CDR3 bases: TGTGCCAGCAGCCCGGGGACTAGCGGGAGTGCCTACGAGCAGTACTTC.

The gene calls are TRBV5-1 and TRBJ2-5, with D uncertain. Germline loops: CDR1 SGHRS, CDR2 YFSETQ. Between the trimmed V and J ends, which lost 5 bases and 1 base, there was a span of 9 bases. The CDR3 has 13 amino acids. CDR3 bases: TGCGCCAGCAGTCGGCGATCCCAAGAGACCCAGTACTTC. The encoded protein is CASSRRSQETQYF. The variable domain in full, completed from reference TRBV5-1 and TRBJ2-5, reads KAGVTQTPRYLIKTRGQQVTLSCSPISGHRSVSWYQQTPGQGLQFLFEYFSETQRNKGNFPGRFSGRQFSNSRSEMNVSTLELGDSALYLCASSRRSQETQYFGPGTRLLVL.

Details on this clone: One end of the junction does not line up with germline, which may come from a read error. The CDR3 loop is CASSLAGQTTAELFF. CDR3 DNA sequence: TGTGCCAGCAGCTTAGCTGGACAGACGACCGCGGAGCTGTTTTTT. The chain carries TRBV13 and TRBJ2-2; perhaps TRBD1 as D (6 bases). CDR1 is PRHDT and CDR2 is FYEKMQ in the germline V gene (reference sequence). The length of the CDR3 is 15 residues.

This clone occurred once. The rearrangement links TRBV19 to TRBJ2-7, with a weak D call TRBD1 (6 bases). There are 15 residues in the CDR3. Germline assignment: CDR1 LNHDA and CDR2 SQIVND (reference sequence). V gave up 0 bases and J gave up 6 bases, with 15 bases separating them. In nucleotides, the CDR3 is TGTGCCAGTAGTATAGATCAAGGGGGAGTGAGCGAGCAGTACTTC. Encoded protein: CASSIDQGGVSEQYF.

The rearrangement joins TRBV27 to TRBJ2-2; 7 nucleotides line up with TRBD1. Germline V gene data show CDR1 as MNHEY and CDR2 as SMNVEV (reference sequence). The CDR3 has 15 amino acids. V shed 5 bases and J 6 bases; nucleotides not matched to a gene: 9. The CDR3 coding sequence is TGTGCCAGCAGTCAAACCGGGACAGAGCCCGGGGAGCTGTTTTTT. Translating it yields CASSQTGTEPGELFF.

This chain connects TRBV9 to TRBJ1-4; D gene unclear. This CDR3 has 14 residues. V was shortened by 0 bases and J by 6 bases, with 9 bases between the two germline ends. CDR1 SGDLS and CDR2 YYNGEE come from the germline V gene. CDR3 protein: CASSVAGMDEKLFF. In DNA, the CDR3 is TGTGCCAGCAGCGTAGCGGGGATGGATGAAAAACTGTTTTTT.

This chain's CDR3 is CASSLEFGTGYDEQYF. The CDR3 nucleotides are TGTGCCAGCAGCTTAGAGTTTGGGACAGGGTACGACGAGCAGTACTTC. The rearrangement joins TRBV7-8 to TRBJ2-7; 9 bases fit TRBD1. With V trimmed by 1 base and J by 5 bases, 9 bases remained unmatched. This CDR3 spans 16 amino acids. The germline V gene has CDR1 SGHVS and CDR2 FQNEAQ.

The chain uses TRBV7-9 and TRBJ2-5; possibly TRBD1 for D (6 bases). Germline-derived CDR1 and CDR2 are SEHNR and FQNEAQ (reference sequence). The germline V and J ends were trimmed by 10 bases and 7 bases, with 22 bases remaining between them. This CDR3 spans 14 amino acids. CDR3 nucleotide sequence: TGTGCCACCCCGGACAGTGGAGCGTCGTGGACCCAGTACTTC. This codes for CATPDSGASWTQYF.

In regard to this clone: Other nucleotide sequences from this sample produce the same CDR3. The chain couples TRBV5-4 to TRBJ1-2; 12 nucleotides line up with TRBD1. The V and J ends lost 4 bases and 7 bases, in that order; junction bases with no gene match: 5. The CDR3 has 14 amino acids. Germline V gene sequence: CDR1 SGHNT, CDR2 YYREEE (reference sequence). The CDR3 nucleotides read TGTGCCAGCAGCCCGGGACAGGGGGCGAGTGGCTACACCTTC. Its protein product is CASSPGQGASGYTF.

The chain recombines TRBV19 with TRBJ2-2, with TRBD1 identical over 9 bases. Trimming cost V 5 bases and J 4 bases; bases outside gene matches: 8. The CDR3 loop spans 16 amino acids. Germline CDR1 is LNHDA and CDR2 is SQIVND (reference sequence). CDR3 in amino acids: CASSLYGTGSTGELFF. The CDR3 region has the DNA TGTGCCAGTAGTTTATACGGGACAGGGAGCACCGGGGAGCTGTTTTTT.

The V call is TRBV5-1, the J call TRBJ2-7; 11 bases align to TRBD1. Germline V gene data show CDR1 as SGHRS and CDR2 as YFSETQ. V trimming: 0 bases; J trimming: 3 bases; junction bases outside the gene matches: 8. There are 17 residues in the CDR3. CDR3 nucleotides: TGCGCCAGCAGCTTGGTGAGCGGGACAGGGGGAAACTACGAGCAGTACTTC. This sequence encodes CASSLVSGTGGNYEQYF. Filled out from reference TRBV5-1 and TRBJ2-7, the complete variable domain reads KAGVTQTPRYLIKTRGQQVTLSCSPISGHRSVSWYQQTPGQGLQFLFEYFSETQRNKGNFPGRFSGRQFSNSRSEMNVSTLELGDSALYLCASSLVSGTGGNYEQYFGPGTRLTVT.

The CDR3 spells CSVTGPPDEQFF. The CDR3 region has the DNA TGCAGCGTGACTGGGCCTCCGGATGAGCAGTTCTTC. The chain recombines TRBV29-1 with TRBJ2-1; D gene ambiguous. This CDR3 spans 12 amino acids. Between the trimmed V and J ends, which lost 6 bases and 8 bases, there was a span of 14 bases. Germline CDR1 and CDR2: SQVTM and ANQGSEA.

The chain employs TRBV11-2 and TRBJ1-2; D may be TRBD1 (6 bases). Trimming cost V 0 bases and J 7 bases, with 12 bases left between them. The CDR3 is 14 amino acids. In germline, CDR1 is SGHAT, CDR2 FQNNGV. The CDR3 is CASSLERGASGYTF. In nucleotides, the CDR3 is TGTGCCAGCAGCTTAGAACGGGGGGCGAGTGGCTACACCTTC.

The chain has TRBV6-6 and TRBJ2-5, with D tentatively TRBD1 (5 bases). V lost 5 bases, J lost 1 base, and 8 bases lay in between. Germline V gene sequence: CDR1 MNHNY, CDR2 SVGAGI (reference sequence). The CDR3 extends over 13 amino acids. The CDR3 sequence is CASSLTVQETQYF. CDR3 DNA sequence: TGTGCCAGCAGTCTGACAGTCCAAGAGACCCAGTACTTC.

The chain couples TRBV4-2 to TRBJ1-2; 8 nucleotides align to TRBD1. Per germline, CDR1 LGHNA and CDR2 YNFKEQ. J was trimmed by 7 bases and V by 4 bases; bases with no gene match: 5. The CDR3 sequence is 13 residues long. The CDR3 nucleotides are TGTGCCAGCAGCCCGCAGGGGGCGGGTGGCTACACCTTC. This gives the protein CASSPQGAGGYTF.

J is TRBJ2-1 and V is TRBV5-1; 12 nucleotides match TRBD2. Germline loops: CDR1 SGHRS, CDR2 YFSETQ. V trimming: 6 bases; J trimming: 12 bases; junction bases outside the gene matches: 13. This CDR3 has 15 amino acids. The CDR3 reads CASIPLAGGPGGQFF. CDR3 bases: TGCGCCAGCATCCCACTAGCGGGAGGTCCCGGCGGGCAGTTCTTC. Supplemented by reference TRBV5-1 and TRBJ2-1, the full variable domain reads KAGVTQTPRYLIKTRGQQVTLSCSPISGHRSVSWYQQTPGQGLQFLFEYFSETQRNKGNFPGRFSGRQFSNSRSEMNVSTLELGDSALYLCASIPLAGGPGGQFFGPGTRLTVL.

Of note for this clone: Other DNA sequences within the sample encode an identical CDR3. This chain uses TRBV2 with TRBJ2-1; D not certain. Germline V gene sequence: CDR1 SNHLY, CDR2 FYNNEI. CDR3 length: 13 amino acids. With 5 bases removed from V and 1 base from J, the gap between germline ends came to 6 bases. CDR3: CASSSDSYNEQFF. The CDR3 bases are TGTGCCAGCAGTTCGGATTCCTACAATGAGCAGTTCTTC.

CDR3 residues: CASRVKGADQGYTF. CDR3 DNA sequence: TGTGCCAGCAGGGTGAAGGGGGCAGATCAGGGCTACACCTTC. The chain combines TRBV5-4 with TRBJ1-2; the match to TRBD1 covers 7 bases. The CDR3 totals 14 residues. Losses at the gene ends were 5 bases for V and 8 bases for J; bases not matched to a gene: 12. CDR1 is SGHNT and CDR2 is YYREEE in the germline V gene (reference sequence).

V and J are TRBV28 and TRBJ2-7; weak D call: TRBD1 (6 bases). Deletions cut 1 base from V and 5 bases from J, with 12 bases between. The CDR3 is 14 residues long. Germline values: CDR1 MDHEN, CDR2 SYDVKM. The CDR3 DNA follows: TGTGCCAGCAGTTTATCAGGGGAGCGCCACGAGCAGTACTTC. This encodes CASSLSGERHEQYF.

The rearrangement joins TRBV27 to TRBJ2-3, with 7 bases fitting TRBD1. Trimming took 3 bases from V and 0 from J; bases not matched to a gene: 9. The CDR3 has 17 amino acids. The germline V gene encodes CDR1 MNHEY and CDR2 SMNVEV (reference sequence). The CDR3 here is CASSFILGGQSTDTQYF. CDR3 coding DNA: TGTGCCAGCAGTTTTATCTTAGGGGGACAGAGCACAGATACGCAGTATTTT.

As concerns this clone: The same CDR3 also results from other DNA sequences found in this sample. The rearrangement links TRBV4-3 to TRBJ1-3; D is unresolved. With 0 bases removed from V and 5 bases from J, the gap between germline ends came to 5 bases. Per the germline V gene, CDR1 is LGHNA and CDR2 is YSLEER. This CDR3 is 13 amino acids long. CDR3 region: CASSQDSRNTIYF. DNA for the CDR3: TGCGCCAGCAGCCAAGACTCCAGAAACACCATATATTTT.

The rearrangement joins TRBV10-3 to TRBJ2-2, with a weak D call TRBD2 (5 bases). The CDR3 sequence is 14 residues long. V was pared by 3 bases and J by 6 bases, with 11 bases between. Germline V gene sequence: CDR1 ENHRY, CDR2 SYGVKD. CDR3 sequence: CAISEKLVAGELFF. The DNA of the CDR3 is TGTGCCATCAGTGAAAAACTAGTCGCCGGGGAGCTGTTTTTT.

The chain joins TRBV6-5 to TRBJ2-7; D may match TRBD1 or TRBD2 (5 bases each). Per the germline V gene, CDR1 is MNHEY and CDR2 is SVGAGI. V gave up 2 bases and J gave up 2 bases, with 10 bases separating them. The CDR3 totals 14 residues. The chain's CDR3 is CASSYEGPTYEQYF. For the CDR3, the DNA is TGTGCCAGCAGTTACGAGGGACCTACCTACGAGCAGTACTTC.

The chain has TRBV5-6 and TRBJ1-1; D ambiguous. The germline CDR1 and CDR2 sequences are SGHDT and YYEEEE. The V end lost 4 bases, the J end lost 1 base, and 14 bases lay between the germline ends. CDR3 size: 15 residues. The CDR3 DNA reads TGTGCCAGCAGCCCGTCATGGACGCCGAACACTGAAGCTTTCTTT. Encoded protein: CASSPSWTPNTEAFF.